Below, 17 T cell receptor beta chains from the same sample are listed, as sequenced in a study of cytotoxic CD8 clonotypes in ibrutinib-treated CLL. The table came from immunoSEQ multiplex PCR; TCRdb's copy has only in-frame clones and leaves some out. The table includes 300,000 to 400,000 clones, 67% detected once. The specimen was PBMCs, collected after 36 months of ibrutinib treatment. The receptor source for this set is a human donor with chronic lymphocytic leukemia.

This clone was seen a few times. This rearrangement joins TRBV6-1 to TRBJ2-7; D is unresolved. CDR3 length equals 16 residues. From germline, CDR1 is MNHNS and CDR2 SASEGT. V was shortened by 0 bases and J by 3 bases, with 15 bases between the two germline ends. CDR3 loop: CASSEASRQAYYEQYF. CDR3 nucleotides: TGTGCCAGCAGTGAAGCTTCGAGACAAGCGTACTACGAGCAGTACTTC.

The table lists this clone with a count of one. The chain couples TRBV19 to TRBJ2-5; the D gene is possibly TRBD2 (6 bases). Trimming left V 3 bases short and J 1 base short, with 15 bases between. Germline assignment: CDR1 LNHDA and CDR2 SQIVND (reference sequence). The CDR3 totals 16 residues. The CDR3 reads CASSMFLEGLQETQYF. For the CDR3, the DNA is TGTGCCAGTAGTATGTTTCTGGAGGGGCTCCAAGAGACCCAGTACTTC.

V usage is TRBV5-1 and J usage is TRBJ1-2; TRBD1 matches 8 bases. V was pared by 0 bases and J by 5 bases, with 6 bases of the junction left unmatched. Per germline, CDR1 SGHRS and CDR2 YFSETQ. This CDR3 contains 15 residues. As DNA, the CDR3 is TGCGCCAGCAGCTTGGTAGGACAGGGCGGTTATGGCTACACCTTC. It is translated as CASSLVGQGGYGYTF. Variable domain in full (rest from reference TRBV5-1 and TRBJ1-2): KAGVTQTPRYLIKTRGQQVTLSCSPISGHRSVSWYQQTPGQGLQFLFEYFSETQRNKGNFPGRFSGRQFSNSRSEMNVSTLELGDSALYLCASSLVGQGGYGYTFGSGTRLTVV.

CDR3 DNA sequence: TGTGCCAGCAGCTCTTCCCCGGGAGGTCCTACCTACGAGCAGTACTTC. The encoded protein is CASSSSPGGPTYEQYF. J is TRBJ2-7 and V is TRBV7-2; 7 bases are a match to TRBD2. There are 16 residues in the CDR3. Germline-derived CDR1 and CDR2 are SGHTA and FQGNSA. The junction had 11 bases not matched to a gene; V was cut back by 4 bases and J by 2 bases. Filled out from reference TRBV7-2 and TRBJ2-7, the complete variable domain reads GAGVSQSPSNKVTEKGKDVELRCDPISGHTALYWYRQSLGQGLEFLIYFQGNSAPDKSGLPSDRFSAERTGGSVSTLTIQRTQQEDSAVYLCASSSSPGGPTYEQYFGPGTRLTVT.

The chain recombines TRBV27 with TRBJ2-1; either TRBD1 or TRBD2 may supply D (5 bases each). Germline CDR1 and CDR2: MNHEY and SMNVEV (reference sequence). V gave up 5 bases and J gave up 4 bases, with 12 bases separating them. The CDR3 runs to 14 residues. This CDR3 reads CASSLPGPYNEQFF. The CDR3 nucleotides are TGTGCCAGCAGTCTCCCGGGACCGTACAATGAGCAGTTCTTC.

This clone was observed a handful of times. CDR3 nucleotides: TGTGCCAGCAGTACCGTGACAGGGAACTATGGCTACACCTTC. Amino acid sequence: CASSTVTGNYGYTF. The J gene is TRBJ1-2, the V gene TRBV6-1; TRBD1 matches at 7 bases. The length of the CDR3 is 14 residues. The germline V gene has CDR1 MNHNS and CDR2 SASEGT. J was trimmed by 2 bases and V by 5 bases; bases with no gene match: 5.

This clone was observed at least ten times. The chain recombines TRBV6-1 with TRBJ1-1; no firm D call. Per the germline V gene, CDR1 is MNHNS and CDR2 is SASEGT. The ends were cut back, 4 bases at V and 3 bases at J, with 15 bases in the middle. The CDR3 runs 15 residues. CDR3 nucleotides: TGTGCCAGCAGTGGAAGACTGGGGTGGGACACTGAAGCTTTCTTT. Amino acid sequence: CASSGRLGWDTEAFF.

This clone has more than one count but fewer than ten. The chain combines TRBV4-1 with TRBJ1-5; D perhaps matches TRBD1 (5 bases). CDR1 is MGHRA and CDR2 is YSYEKL in the germline V gene. The CDR3 runs to 14 residues. V was trimmed by 2 bases and J by 4 bases, leaving 9 bases between them. CDR3 sequence: CASSQQGWNQPQHF. The CDR3 nucleotides read TGCGCCAGCAGCCAACAGGGTTGGAATCAGCCCCAGCATTTT.

The rearrangement uses TRBV5-1 and TRBJ2-3; 8 bases align to TRBD1. Germline assignment: CDR1 SGHRS and CDR2 YFSETQ. Trimming removed 3 bases from V and 1 base from J; junction bases left unmatched: 7. The CDR3 consists of 16 residues. CDR3 loop: CASSWTGYARTDTQYF. CDR3 sequence (DNA): TGCGCCAGCAGCTGGACAGGGTATGCACGCACAGATACGCAGTATTTT.

Only a few counts were recorded for this clone. The chain couples TRBV11-2 to TRBJ2-7; 13 bases map to TRBD2. This CDR3 comprises 14 residues. CDR1 and CDR2 from the germline V gene are SGHAT and FQNNGV. Unmatched junction bases numbered 4, after V lost 6 bases and J lost 5 bases. The CDR3 is CASSRTSGSNEQYF. The DNA for the CDR3 is TGTGCCAGCAGTAGGACTAGCGGGAGTAACGAGCAGTACTTC.

This clone has just a few counts. The gene calls are TRBV6-5 and TRBJ2-3, with 11 bases fitting TRBD2. V was pared by 10 bases and J by 7 bases, with 10 bases of the junction left unmatched. The CDR3 totals 14 residues. Per germline, CDR1 MNHEY and CDR2 SVGAGI. In DNA, the CDR3 is TGTGCCACCTCACTAGCGGGAGTATCGAATACGCAGTATTTT. Its protein product is CATSLAGVSNTQYF.

V and J are TRBV20-1 and TRBJ2-1, with D possibly matching TRBD2 (5 bases). The V gene lost 3 bases and the J gene lost 13 bases, with 13 bases spanning the gap. The CDR3 length is 11 residues. CDR1 and CDR2 from the germline V gene are DFQATT and SNEGSKA (reference sequence). The CDR3, as DNA: TGCAGTGCTAGGGTGGCGGGTGGTCAGTTCTTC. Its protein is CSARVAGGQFF.

This clone showed up just a few times. CDR3 nucleotide sequence: TGTGCCAGTAGTATTCCTAGCGGGACGTCAATCCGCAATGAGCAGTTCTTC. Protein sequence: CASSIPSGTSIRNEQFF. The chain employs TRBV19 and TRBJ2-1; 9 bases fit TRBD2. This CDR3 is built from 17 residues. The V segment lost 3 bases and the J segment 6 bases; nucleotides outside the gene matches: 12. Germline CDR1 is LNHDA and CDR2 is SQIVND (reference sequence).

The rearrangement uses TRBV4-1 and TRBJ2-7; weak D call: TRBD1 (5 bases). Trimming removed 3 bases from V and 5 bases from J, with 20 bases in between. The CDR3 has 16 amino acids. Germline V gene lookup returns CDR1 MGHRA and CDR2 YSYEKL. The CDR3 region has the DNA TGCGCCAGCAGCCAGGAACAGGCAAGTGTGCCCCACGAGCAGTACTTC. It codes for CASSQEQASVPHEQYF.

The chain uses TRBV7-2 and TRBJ2-7; 8 bases match TRBD1. CDR3 length equals 14 residues. Per germline, CDR1 SGHTA and CDR2 FQGNSA. Trimming cost V 1 base and J 5 bases; bases outside gene matches: 4. The CDR3 bases are TGTGCCAGCAGCTTAGGGACAGGGCCGAACGAGCAGTACTTC. This codes for CASSLGTGPNEQYF.

The genes are TRBV10-3 and TRBJ1-2; D is perhaps TRBD1 (6 bases). This CDR3 is 12 amino acids long. CDR1 is ENHRY, CDR2 SYGVKD, per germline. The V end was cut by 7 bases, the J end by 3 bases, with 9 bases between. CDR3 bases: TGTGCCATCACAGGGGTTGACTATGGCTACACCTTC. Translated, it gives CAITGVDYGYTF.

This clone was observed a handful of times. The chain links TRBV27 to TRBJ2-7; D may be TRBD1 (6 bases). Trimming removed 5 bases at V and 4 bases at J, with 15 bases between. The length of the CDR3 is 14 residues. Germline lookup yields CDR1 MNHEY and CDR2 SMNVEV (reference sequence). CDR3 bases: TGTGCCAGCAGTCAGGGGCTAGCTTTTTACGAGCAGTACTTC. As protein: CASSQGLAFYEQYF.